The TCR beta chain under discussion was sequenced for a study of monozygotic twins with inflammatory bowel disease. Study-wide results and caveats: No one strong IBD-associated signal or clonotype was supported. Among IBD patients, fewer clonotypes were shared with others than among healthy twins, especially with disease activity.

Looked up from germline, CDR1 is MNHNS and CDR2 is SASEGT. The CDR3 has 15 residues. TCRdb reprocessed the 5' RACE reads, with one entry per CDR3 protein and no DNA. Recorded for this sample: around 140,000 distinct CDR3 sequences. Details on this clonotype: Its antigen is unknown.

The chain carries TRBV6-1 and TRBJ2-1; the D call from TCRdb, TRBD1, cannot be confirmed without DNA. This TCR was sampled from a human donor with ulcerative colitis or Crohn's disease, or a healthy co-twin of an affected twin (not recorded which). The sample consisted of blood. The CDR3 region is CASTGAWVLYNEQFF.